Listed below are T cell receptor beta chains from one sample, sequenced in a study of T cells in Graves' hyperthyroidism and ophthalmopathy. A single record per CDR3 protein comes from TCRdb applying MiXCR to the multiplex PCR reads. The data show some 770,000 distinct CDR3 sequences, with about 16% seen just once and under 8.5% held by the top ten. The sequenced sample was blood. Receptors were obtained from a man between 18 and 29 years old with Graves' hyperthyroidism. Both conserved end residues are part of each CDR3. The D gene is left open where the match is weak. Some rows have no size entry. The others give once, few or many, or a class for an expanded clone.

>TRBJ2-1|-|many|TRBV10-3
CAISEFGSSNEQFF
TGTGCCATCAGTGAGTTTGGGTCATCCAACGAGCAGTTCTTC
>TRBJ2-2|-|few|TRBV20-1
CSAPRASTGELFF
TGCAGTGCCCCCCGTGCGTCCACCGGGGAGCTGTTTTTT
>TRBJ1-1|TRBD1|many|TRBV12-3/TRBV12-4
CASSLRQGRAGTEAFF
TGTGCCAGCAGTTTGAGACAGGGAAGGGCCGGGACTGAAGCTTTCTTT
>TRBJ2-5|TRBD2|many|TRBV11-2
CASSLDSLAGPLKTQYF
TGTGCCAGCAGCTTAGATTCCCTAGCGGGACCTCTGAAGACCCAGTACTTC
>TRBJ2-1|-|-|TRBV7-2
CASSLALGALNEQFF
TGTGCCAGCAGCTTAGCGCTGGGGGCTTTGAATGAGCAGTTCTTC
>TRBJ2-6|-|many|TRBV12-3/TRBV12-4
CASNPSSGAGANVLTF
TGTGCCAGCAATCCTTCGTCGGGGGCTGGGGCCAACGTCCTGACTTTC
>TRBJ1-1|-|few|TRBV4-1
CASSHGDTEAFF
TGCGCCAGCAGTCATGGGGACACTGAAGCTTTCTTT
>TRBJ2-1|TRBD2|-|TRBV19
CASSRSGSPYEQFF
TGTGCCAGTAGCCGTAGCGGGAGTCCCTATGAGCAGTTCTTC
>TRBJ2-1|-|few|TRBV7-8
CASSLSEGEYNEQFF
TGTGCCAGCAGCTTAAGTGAGGGGGAATACAATGAGCAGTTCTTC
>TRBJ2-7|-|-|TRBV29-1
CSVVWGSGYEQYF
TGCAGCGTTGTCTGGGGGAGTGGGTACGAGCAGTACTTC
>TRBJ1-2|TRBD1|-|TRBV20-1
CSGTGFGYGYTF
TGCAGCGGGACAGGGTTTGGCTATGGCTACACCTTC
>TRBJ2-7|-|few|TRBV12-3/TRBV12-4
CASSDHYSYEQYF
TGTGCCAGCAGCGACCATTACTCCTACGAGCAGTACTTC
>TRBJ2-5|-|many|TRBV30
CAWSTGETQYF
TGTGCCTGGAGCACGGGGGAGACCCAGTACTTC
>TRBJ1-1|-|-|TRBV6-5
CASSYSGSNTEAFF
TGTGCCAGCAGTTACTCAGGCTCGAACACTGAAGCTTTCTTT
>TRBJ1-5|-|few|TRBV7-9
CASSLVPDQPQHF
TGTGCCAGCAGCTTAGTCCCGGATCAGCCCCAGCATTTT
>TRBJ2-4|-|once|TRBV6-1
CASRGDSLGIQYF
TGTGCCAGCAGGGGCGACAGCCTGGGCATTCAGTACTTC
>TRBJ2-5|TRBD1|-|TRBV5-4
CASSYRGPETQYF
TGTGCCAGCAGCTACAGGGGGCCGGAGACCCAGTACTTC
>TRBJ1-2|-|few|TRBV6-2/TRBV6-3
CASSYSVGGGGGYTF
TGTGCCAGCAGTTATTCGGTAGGAGGAGGAGGTGGCTACACCTTC
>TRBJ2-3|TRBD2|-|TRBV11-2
CASSKGLAGEGTQYF
TGTGCCAGCAGCAAGGGACTAGCGGGAGAGGGTACGCAGTATTTT
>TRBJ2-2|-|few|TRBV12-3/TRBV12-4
CASSLKGLGGELFF
TGTGCCAGCAGTTTAAAGGGGCTGGGCGGGGAGCTGTTTTTT
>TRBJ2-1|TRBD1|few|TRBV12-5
CASGLTVGTGYRNEQFF
TGTGCTAGTGGTTTGACCGTCGGGACAGGGTATCGCAATGAGCAGTTCTTC
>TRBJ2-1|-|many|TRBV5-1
CASSLLSPAYNEQFF
TGCGCCAGCAGCTTGCTAAGTCCCGCCTACAATGAGCAGTTCTTC
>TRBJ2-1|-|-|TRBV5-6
CASSLAEGSAQFF
TGTGCCAGCAGCTTGGCCGAGGGGAGTGCGCAGTTCTTC
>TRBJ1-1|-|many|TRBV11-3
CASSNKYGAGFRTEAFF
TGTGCCAGCAGTAACAAATACGGGGCAGGATTTCGAACTGAAGCTTTCTTT
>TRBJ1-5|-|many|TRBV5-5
CASSFDSARGQPQHF
TGTGCCAGCAGCTTTGACAGTGCCCGAGGCCAGCCCCAGCATTTT
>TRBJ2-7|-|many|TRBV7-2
CASSLASQVSYEQYF
TGTGCCAGCAGCTTAGCGAGCCAGGTCTCCTACGAGCAGTACTTC
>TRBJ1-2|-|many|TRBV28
CASSFRQNYGYTF
TGTGCCAGCAGTTTTAGACAGAACTATGGCTACACCTTC
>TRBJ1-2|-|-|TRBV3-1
CASSPPGESTNYGYTF
TGCGCCAGCAGCCCTCCGGGAGAGTCGACTAACTATGGCTACACCTTC
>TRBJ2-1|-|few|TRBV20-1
CSARGANEQFF
TGCAGTGCTAGAGGTGCGAATGAGCAGTTCTTC
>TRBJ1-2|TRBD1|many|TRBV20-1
CSARDLAGGDYGYTF
TGCAGTGCTAGAGATCTGGCAGGGGGAGACTATGGCTACACCTTC
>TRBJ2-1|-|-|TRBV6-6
CASSYSEWDEQFF
TGTGCCAGCAGTTACTCCGAATGGGATGAGCAGTTCTTC
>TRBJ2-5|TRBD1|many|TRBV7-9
CASSLQGAKETQYF
TGTGCCAGCAGCTTACAGGGGGCGAAAGAGACCCAGTACTTC
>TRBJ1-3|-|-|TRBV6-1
CASSELTRRDTIYF
TGTGCCAGCAGTGAATTAACCAGGAGAGACACCATATATTTT
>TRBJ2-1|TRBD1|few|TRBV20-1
CSARGLPRGNRGEQFF
TGCAGTGCTAGAGGGCTTCCTAGGGGTAACAGGGGTGAGCAGTTCTTC
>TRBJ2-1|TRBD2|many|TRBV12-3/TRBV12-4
CASILAGLAGGNEQFF
TGTGCCAGCATTCTTGCGGGACTAGCGGGAGGTAATGAGCAGTTCTTC
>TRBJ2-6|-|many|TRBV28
CASSSGAAGANVLTF
TGTGCCAGCAGTTCAGGGGCTGCTGGGGCCAACGTCCTGACTTTC
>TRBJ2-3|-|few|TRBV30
CALEASSTDTQYF
TGTGCTCTAGAGGCTAGTAGCACAGATACGCAGTATTTT
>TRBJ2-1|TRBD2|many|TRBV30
CAWSPFAGGLNNEQFF
TGTGCCTGGAGTCCCTTTGCGGGAGGGTTAAACAATGAGCAGTTCTTC
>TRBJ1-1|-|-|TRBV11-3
CASSYGGRTEAFF
TGTGCCAGCAGCTACGGAGGTCGCACTGAAGCTTTCTTT
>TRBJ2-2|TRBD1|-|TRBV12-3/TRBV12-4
CASSLHRGLTNTGELFF
TGTGCCAGCAGTTTGCATAGGGGGCTCACGAACACCGGGGAGCTGTTTTTT
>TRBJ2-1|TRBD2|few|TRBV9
CASSAAGGGAGEQFF
TGTGCCAGCAGCGCCGCGGGGGGGGGGGCAGGCGAGCAGTTCTTC
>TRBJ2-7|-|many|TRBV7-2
CASTPDGRVYEQYF
TGTGCCAGCACCCCCGATGGGAGAGTCTACGAGCAGTACTTC
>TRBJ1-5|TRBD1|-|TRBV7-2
CASSLGVAGGPANQPQHF
TGTGCCAGCAGCTTAGGAGTGGCAGGGGGTCCGGCCAATCAGCCCCAGCATTTT
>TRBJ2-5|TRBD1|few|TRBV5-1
CASSRAGQGAGETQYF
TGCGCCAGCAGCCGGGCGGGACAGGGGGCCGGGGAGACCCAGTACTTC
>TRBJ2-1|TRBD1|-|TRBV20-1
CSARGGTGAFF
TGCAGTGCTAGAGGAGGGACAGGGGCTTTCTTC
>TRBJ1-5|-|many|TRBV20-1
CSARYPGRGGNQPQHF
TGCAGTGCTAGATACCCCGGTAGGGGAGGGAATCAGCCCCAGCATTTT
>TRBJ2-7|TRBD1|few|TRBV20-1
CSAQRTGSHEQYF
TGCAGTGCTCAGAGGACAGGGTCGCACGAGCAGTACTTC
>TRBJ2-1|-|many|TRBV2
CASSERQNGGQFF
TGTGCCAGCAGTGAGCGGCAAAACGGGGGGCAGTTCTTC
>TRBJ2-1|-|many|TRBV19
CASSMAGPLVEQFF
TGTGCCAGTAGTATGGCGGGACCCTTAGTGGAGCAGTTCTTC
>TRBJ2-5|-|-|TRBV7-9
CASSYQEGETQYF
TGTGCCAGCAGCTACCAAGAAGGGGAGACCCAGTACTTC
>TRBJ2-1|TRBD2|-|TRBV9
CASSVGPGGNEQFF
TGTGCCAGCAGCGTAGGTCCGGGAGGGAATGAGCAGTTCTTC
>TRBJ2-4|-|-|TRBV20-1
CSARGQAKNIQYF
TGCAGTGCTAGAGGGCAGGCCAAAAACATTCAGTACTTC
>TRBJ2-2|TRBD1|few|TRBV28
CASSFWGTGDTGELFF
TGTGCCAGCAGTTTCTGGGGGACAGGGGACACCGGGGAGCTGTTTTTT
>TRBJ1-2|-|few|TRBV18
CASSPPISDGYTF
TGTGCCAGCTCACCACCGATCAGTGACGGCTACACCTTC